The rows below give T cell receptor beta chains drawn from one sample of a study of CXCR3-negative and CXCR3-positive naive CD8 T cells. TCRdb re-called the 5' RACE reads, yielding one record per CDR3 amino acid sequence without DNA. The table counts tens of thousands of distinct CDR3 sequences; about 4.5% lies in the top ten. The sequencing sample was made of naive CXCR3- CD8+ T cells from blood. The receptors shown here come from a human donor in good health. Some clones in this sample may be carry-over from other donors' samples. The CDR3 runs from the conserved cysteine through the conserved F or W. Rows give clone size only sometimes, using once, few, many, or a class for an expanded clone.

CDR3 protein: CSARSYDKSSTDTQYF; V gene: TRBV20-1; J gene: TRBJ2-3; clone size: -
CDR3 protein: CSARARSRDEQYF; V gene: TRBV20-1; J gene: TRBJ2-7; clone size: -
CDR3 protein: CASSLVADGTYEQYF; V gene: TRBV5-1; J gene: TRBJ2-7; clone size: -
CDR3 protein: CSVTSGDYEQYF; V gene: TRBV29-1; J gene: TRBJ2-7; clone size: -
CDR3 protein: CASSVPGQGDYGYTF; V gene: TRBV7-7; J gene: TRBJ1-2; clone size: medium-sized
CDR3 protein: CASSQPGHPAEQYF; V gene: TRBV7-9; J gene: TRBJ2-7; clone size: -
CDR3 protein: CSVDPAPPTGGNQPQHF; V gene: TRBV29-1; J gene: TRBJ1-5; clone size: -
CDR3 protein: CASSLEQGPIEQYF; V gene: TRBV5-1; J gene: TRBJ2-7; clone size: -
CDR3 protein: CASSPGLAGHEQYF; V gene: TRBV3-1; J gene: TRBJ2-7; clone size: -
CDR3 protein: CASSPASDPAYEQYF; V gene: TRBV11-2; J gene: TRBJ2-7; clone size: -
CDR3 protein: CASSAGGGAEEQYF; V gene: TRBV25-1; J gene: TRBJ2-7; clone size: -
CDR3 protein: CSVEQPTGKRGNTIYF; V gene: TRBV29-1; J gene: TRBJ1-3; clone size: -
CDR3 protein: CASSLDGNTGELFF; V gene: TRBV7-3; J gene: TRBJ2-2; clone size: -
CDR3 protein: CSARAGQGYEQYF; V gene: TRBV20-1; J gene: TRBJ2-7; clone size: -
CDR3 protein: CSVEIRGSSYNEQFF; V gene: TRBV29-1; J gene: TRBJ2-1; clone size: -
CDR3 protein: CASSPGQIFVSPNNEQFF; V gene: TRBV5-8; J gene: TRBJ2-1; clone size: -
CDR3 protein: CSVEVSARGISGANVLTF; V gene: TRBV29-1; J gene: TRBJ2-6; clone size: -
CDR3 protein: CASGFGLNEQFF; V gene: TRBV12-3/TRBV12-4; J gene: TRBJ2-1; clone size: -
CDR3 protein: CATSKQGGLTDTQYF; V gene: TRBV24-1; J gene: TRBJ2-3; clone size: -
CDR3 protein: CSATGQAPYEQYF; V gene: TRBV29-1; J gene: TRBJ2-7; clone size: -
CDR3 protein: CASSPKTGANYEQYF; V gene: TRBV7-8; J gene: TRBJ2-7; clone size: -
CDR3 protein: CSADDWGAYNEQFF; V gene: TRBV20-1; J gene: TRBJ2-1; clone size: -
CDR3 protein: CASRPGLISSYEQYF; V gene: TRBV28; J gene: TRBJ2-7; clone size: -
CDR3 protein: CASSEAENTEAFF; V gene: TRBV6-1; J gene: TRBJ1-1; clone size: -
CDR3 protein: CSSPGLAGPTYNEQFF; V gene: TRBV29-1; J gene: TRBJ2-1; clone size: -
CDR3 protein: CASSSGRPGPEGNEQFF; V gene: TRBV7-6; J gene: TRBJ2-1; clone size: -
CDR3 protein: CASSQDYRGVESYEQYF; V gene: TRBV4-2; J gene: TRBJ2-7; clone size: -
CDR3 protein: CSVEDEQPYEQYF; V gene: TRBV29-1; J gene: TRBJ2-7; clone size: -
CDR3 protein: CSASLRSSYNEQFF; V gene: TRBV20-1; J gene: TRBJ2-1; clone size: -
CDR3 protein: CASSPRQDWAEAFF; V gene: TRBV5-1; J gene: TRBJ1-1; clone size: -
CDR3 protein: CASSFKLLIYEQYF; V gene: TRBV28; J gene: TRBJ2-7; clone size: -
CDR3 protein: CASSPLGLAGVGDTQYF; V gene: TRBV27; J gene: TRBJ2-3; clone size: -
CDR3 protein: CASSLREAYNEQFF; V gene: TRBV11-3; J gene: TRBJ2-1; clone size: -
CDR3 protein: CASSSGALGTEAFF; V gene: TRBV12-3/TRBV12-4; J gene: TRBJ1-1; clone size: -
CDR3 protein: CASSLRQAGTEAFF; V gene: TRBV4-1; J gene: TRBJ1-1; clone size: -
CDR3 protein: CASSHSGGYEQFF; V gene: TRBV4-1; J gene: TRBJ2-1; clone size: -
CDR3 protein: CASSPRTGDYEQYF; V gene: TRBV7-8; J gene: TRBJ2-7; clone size: -
CDR3 protein: CSAIGTSGLYNEQFF; V gene: TRBV20-1; J gene: TRBJ2-1; clone size: -
CDR3 protein: CASRLSASGQTDTQYF; V gene: TRBV12-2; J gene: TRBJ2-3; clone size: -
CDR3 protein: CASSYEKRAYQETQYF; V gene: TRBV6-2/TRBV6-3; J gene: TRBJ2-5; clone size: -
CDR3 protein: CASSTYGGSTGELFF; V gene: TRBV6-5; J gene: TRBJ2-2; clone size: -
CDR3 protein: CSAEDGLYTEAFF; V gene: TRBV29-1; J gene: TRBJ1-1; clone size: -
CDR3 protein: CASSWTGVTDTQYF; V gene: TRBV6-2/TRBV6-3; J gene: TRBJ2-3; clone size: -
CDR3 protein: CASSRGESSYNEQFF; V gene: TRBV4-3; J gene: TRBJ2-1; clone size: -
CDR3 protein: CASSIVQPYNEQFF; V gene: TRBV19; J gene: TRBJ2-1; clone size: -
CDR3 protein: CSVAPTAYEQYF; V gene: TRBV29-1; J gene: TRBJ2-7; clone size: -